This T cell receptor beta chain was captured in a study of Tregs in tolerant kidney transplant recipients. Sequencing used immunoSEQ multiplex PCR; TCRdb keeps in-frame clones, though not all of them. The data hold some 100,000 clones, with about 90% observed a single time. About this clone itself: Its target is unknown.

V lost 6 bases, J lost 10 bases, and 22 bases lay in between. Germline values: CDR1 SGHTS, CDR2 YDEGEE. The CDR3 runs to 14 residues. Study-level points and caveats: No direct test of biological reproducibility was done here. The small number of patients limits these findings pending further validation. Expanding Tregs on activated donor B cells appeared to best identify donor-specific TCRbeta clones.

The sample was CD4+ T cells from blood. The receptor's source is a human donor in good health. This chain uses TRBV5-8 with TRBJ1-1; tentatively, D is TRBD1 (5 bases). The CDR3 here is CASTRWGPRFGAFF. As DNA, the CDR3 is TGTGCCAGCACCAGATGGGGCCCACGCTTCGGAGCTTTCTTT.